A selection of T cell receptor beta chains follows, all from one sample in a study of T-cell reconstitution after alpha-beta-depleted transplantation in children. TCRdb analysed the PCR reads with MiXCR anew, one entry per CDR3 protein. The repertoire includes a few hundred thousand distinct CDR3 sequences, more than 20% of them detected once, and about 2.6% sits in the top ten. Sequences were derived from PBMCs, sampled before TCRalphabeta/CD19-depleted stem cell transplant. These receptors all come from a girl aged 2 to 9 with Fanconi anemia, due to receive a stem cell transplant. CDR3s include the opening cysteine and the closing phenylalanine or tryptophan. D genes are given only for firm matches. Clone size is not always given. Where it is, it says once, few, many or a class for expanded clones.

clone_size: once; j_call: TRBJ2-1; d_call: NA; v_call: TRBV6-5; cdr3_nt: TGTGCCAGCAGTTATGGCATCTACAATGAGCAGTTCTTC; cdr3_aa: CASSYGIYNEQFF
clone_size: NA; j_call: TRBJ2-1; d_call: NA; v_call: TRBV6-1; cdr3_nt: TGTGCCAGCCGACTAGGCGGATCGAGCTCCTACAATGAGCAGTTCTTC; cdr3_aa: CASRLGGSSSYNEQFF
clone_size: many; j_call: TRBJ1-2; d_call: TRBD1; v_call: TRBV12-3/TRBV12-4; cdr3_nt: TGTGCCAGCAGTTTAGGGACAGGGGATGGCTACACCTTC; cdr3_aa: CASSLGTGDGYTF
clone_size: NA; j_call: TRBJ2-7; d_call: NA; v_call: TRBV29-1; cdr3_nt: TGCAGCGTTTCGGCAGGGCGGACCTACGAGCAGTACTTC; cdr3_aa: CSVSAGRTYEQYF
clone_size: many; j_call: TRBJ2-7; d_call: TRBD2; v_call: TRBV5-1; cdr3_nt: TGCGCCAGCAGCTTGTTCCGGGAGGGCTACGAGCAGTACTTC; cdr3_aa: CASSLFREGYEQYF
clone_size: many; j_call: TRBJ1-5; d_call: NA; v_call: TRBV4-2; cdr3_nt: TGTGCCAGCAGCCAAGAAACGGGCAATCAGCCCCAGCATTTT; cdr3_aa: CASSQETGNQPQHF
clone_size: many; j_call: TRBJ1-2; d_call: NA; v_call: TRBV7-9; cdr3_nt: TGTGCCAGCAGCTTACCAACTAACTATGGCTACACCTTC; cdr3_aa: CASSLPTNYGYTF
clone_size: many; j_call: TRBJ2-3; d_call: NA; v_call: TRBV5-6; cdr3_nt: TGTGCCAGCAGCTTGGCCTCTATTAGGAGGACAGATACGCAGTATTTT; cdr3_aa: CASSLASIRRTDTQYF
clone_size: many; j_call: TRBJ2-1; d_call: NA; v_call: TRBV29-1; cdr3_nt: TGCAGCGTTGAAGGGTCTATTCGGGTCAATGAGCAGTTCTTC; cdr3_aa: CSVEGSIRVNEQFF
clone_size: many; j_call: TRBJ2-5; d_call: TRBD2; v_call: TRBV20-1; cdr3_nt: TGCAGTGCTAGGAATAGCGGGGGATCTGAGACCCAGTACTTC; cdr3_aa: CSARNSGGSETQYF
clone_size: few; j_call: TRBJ2-3; d_call: TRBD2; v_call: TRBV25-1; cdr3_nt: TGTGCCAGCAGGGGACATGGGACTAGCGGGAGGGGAGTCAGCACAGATACGCAGTATTTT; cdr3_aa: CASRGHGTSGRGVSTDTQYF
clone_size: many; j_call: TRBJ2-3; d_call: TRBD2; v_call: TRBV7-2; cdr3_nt: TGTGCCAGCAGCTTGGGACTAGCGGGCACAGATACGCAGTATTTT; cdr3_aa: CASSLGLAGTDTQYF
clone_size: NA; j_call: TRBJ2-7; d_call: NA; v_call: TRBV10-2; cdr3_nt: TGCGCCAGCAGTGCAGGCCGACTGAACTACGAGCAGTACTTC; cdr3_aa: CASSAGRLNYEQYF
clone_size: NA; j_call: TRBJ2-2; d_call: NA; v_call: TRBV4-2; cdr3_nt: TGTGCCAGCAGCCAAGATTTCGGGGCCGCGGCCGGCACCGGGGAGCTGTTTTTT; cdr3_aa: CASSQDFGAAAGTGELFF
clone_size: few; j_call: TRBJ2-1; d_call: NA; v_call: TRBV29-1; cdr3_nt: TGCAGCGTTGAAAGCCCTCCGATCAGGGAGCAGTTCTTC; cdr3_aa: CSVESPPIREQFF
clone_size: NA; j_call: TRBJ2-7; d_call: NA; v_call: TRBV28; cdr3_nt: TGTGCCAGCAGAGAGAGAGAGTATGCCCCTCGGGGGTACGAGCAGTACTTC; cdr3_aa: CASREREYAPRGYEQYF
clone_size: NA; j_call: TRBJ2-1; d_call: TRBD1; v_call: TRBV20-1; cdr3_nt: TGCAGTGCTAGAGGTACCGGGACAGTTCGCGATGAGCAGTTCTTC; cdr3_aa: CSARGTGTVRDEQFF
clone_size: NA; j_call: TRBJ2-2; d_call: NA; v_call: TRBV19; cdr3_nt: TGTGCCAGTAGTGTTATAGCGACCGACACCGGGGAGCTGTTTTTT; cdr3_aa: CASSVIATDTGELFF
clone_size: NA; j_call: TRBJ2-3; d_call: TRBD2; v_call: TRBV5-4; cdr3_nt: TGTGCCAGCAGCTGGCGGGGGGAAGATACGCAGTATTTT; cdr3_aa: CASSWRGEDTQYF
clone_size: few; j_call: TRBJ1-5; d_call: TRBD1; v_call: TRBV29-1; cdr3_nt: TGCAGCGTTCGGACAGGGGGGGAGCCCCAGCATTTT; cdr3_aa: CSVRTGGEPQHF
clone_size: NA; j_call: TRBJ1-2; d_call: NA; v_call: TRBV29-1; cdr3_nt: TGCAGCGGCGGGACTCAGTATGGCTACACCTTC; cdr3_aa: CSGGTQYGYTF
clone_size: NA; j_call: TRBJ2-1; d_call: TRBD2; v_call: TRBV5-1; cdr3_nt: TGCGCCAGCAGCTTAAAGCTAGCGGGAGTATACAATGAGCAGTTCTTC; cdr3_aa: CASSLKLAGVYNEQFF
clone_size: NA; j_call: TRBJ1-2; d_call: TRBD1; v_call: TRBV5-1; cdr3_nt: TGCGCCAGCAGCTGGACAGGGGTTGTAGGCTACACCTTC; cdr3_aa: CASSWTGVVGYTF
clone_size: NA; j_call: TRBJ2-4; d_call: NA; v_call: TRBV7-9; cdr3_nt: TGTGCCAGCAGCTATAACTCCATGCAAAACATTCAGTACTTC; cdr3_aa: CASSYNSMQNIQYF
clone_size: NA; j_call: TRBJ2-1; d_call: TRBD2; v_call: TRBV5-6; cdr3_nt: TGTGCCAGCAGCCCTATCGGCGGGGGGGCCCACAATGAGCAGTTCTTC; cdr3_aa: CASSPIGGGAHNEQFF
clone_size: few; j_call: TRBJ1-3; d_call: NA; v_call: TRBV15; cdr3_nt: TGTGCCACCAGCACAGACAGGAACTCTGGAAACACCATATATTTT; cdr3_aa: CATSTDRNSGNTIYF
clone_size: NA; j_call: TRBJ2-1; d_call: NA; v_call: TRBV7-3; cdr3_nt: TGTGCCAGCAGCCCAAGACTAGTACCGTGGGGTGAGCAGTTCTTC; cdr3_aa: CASSPRLVPWGEQFF
clone_size: many; j_call: TRBJ2-1; d_call: TRBD1; v_call: TRBV5-1; cdr3_nt: TGCGCCAGCAGCTTGCAGGGGGCCTACAATGAGCAGTTCTTC; cdr3_aa: CASSLQGAYNEQFF
clone_size: many; j_call: TRBJ2-3; d_call: NA; v_call: TRBV20-1; cdr3_nt: TGCAGTGCCCTAGGGGGACGTCGACACACAGATACGCAGTATTTT; cdr3_aa: CSALGGRRHTDTQYF
clone_size: NA; j_call: TRBJ2-5; d_call: NA; v_call: TRBV2; cdr3_nt: TGTGCCAGCAGTTCAGGCATCCAAGAGACCCAGTACTTC; cdr3_aa: CASSSGIQETQYF
clone_size: NA; j_call: TRBJ2-7; d_call: TRBD2; v_call: TRBV3-1; cdr3_nt: TGTGCCAGCAGCCAAGTTACGCGGGGGGCCTACGAGCAGTACTTC; cdr3_aa: CASSQVTRGAYEQYF
clone_size: few; j_call: TRBJ1-2; d_call: NA; v_call: TRBV29-1; cdr3_nt: TGCAGCGTGTCCCAGGCGTATGGCTACACCTTC; cdr3_aa: CSVSQAYGYTF
clone_size: few; j_call: TRBJ2-1; d_call: TRBD2; v_call: TRBV5-1; cdr3_nt: TGCGCCAGCAGCTTGGCCTCGCTAGCGGGAGCTGGCGGTGAGCAGTTCTTC; cdr3_aa: CASSLASLAGAGGEQFF
clone_size: NA; j_call: TRBJ1-1; d_call: NA; v_call: TRBV11-2; cdr3_nt: TGTGCCAGCAGCTTCACCCCCGAAGGGGGGGTCCGGACCACTGAAGCTTTCTTT; cdr3_aa: CASSFTPEGGVRTTEAFF
clone_size: NA; j_call: TRBJ2-4; d_call: NA; v_call: TRBV7-9; cdr3_nt: TGTGCCAGCAGCTTAGGTCCGGGGGCCAAAAACATTCAGTACTTC; cdr3_aa: CASSLGPGAKNIQYF
clone_size: many; j_call: TRBJ2-7; d_call: NA; v_call: TRBV20-1; cdr3_nt: TGCAGTGCTAGAGTTGGACAGCTCTACGAGCAGTACTTC; cdr3_aa: CSARVGQLYEQYF
clone_size: many; j_call: TRBJ1-2; d_call: NA; v_call: TRBV5-1; cdr3_nt: TGCGCCAGCAGCTTGCAGGGATTGGATGGCTACACCTTC; cdr3_aa: CASSLQGLDGYTF
clone_size: few; j_call: TRBJ2-5; d_call: TRBD1; v_call: TRBV29-1; cdr3_nt: TGCAGCGTTGAAGAAGCCGCCGGGACAGGGCCGTCGGCGTACCAAGAGACCCAGTACTTC; cdr3_aa: CSVEEAAGTGPSAYQETQYF
clone_size: once; j_call: TRBJ2-5; d_call: TRBD1; v_call: TRBV29-1; cdr3_nt: TGCAGCGTTGAATGGCAGGGGGCCTCAGAGACCCAGTACTTC; cdr3_aa: CSVEWQGASETQYF
clone_size: NA; j_call: TRBJ2-7; d_call: NA; v_call: TRBV20-1; cdr3_nt: TGCAGTGCCCCAACCCGCGCCGGGACGGGGAGCTCCTACGAGCAGTACTTC; cdr3_aa: CSAPTRAGTGSSYEQYF
clone_size: few; j_call: TRBJ2-7; d_call: NA; v_call: TRBV3-1; cdr3_nt: TGTGCCAGCAGCCAAGTTAAATACGAGCAGTACTTC; cdr3_aa: CASSQVKYEQYF
clone_size: few; j_call: TRBJ2-7; d_call: NA; v_call: TRBV12-3/TRBV12-4; cdr3_nt: TGTGCCTCGGCAGTCTCCTACGAGCAGTACTTC; cdr3_aa: CASAVSYEQYF
clone_size: NA; j_call: TRBJ2-3; d_call: NA; v_call: TRBV7-9; cdr3_nt: TGTGCCAGCAGCTTCTCGGGCGGTAGCACAGATACGCAGTATTTT; cdr3_aa: CASSFSGGSTDTQYF
clone_size: few; j_call: TRBJ1-1; d_call: TRBD1; v_call: TRBV20-1; cdr3_nt: TGCAGTGCTAGATACCCGGGACAGGAACAAGCTTTCTTT; cdr3_aa: CSARYPGQEQAFF
clone_size: NA; j_call: TRBJ2-5; d_call: TRBD2; v_call: TRBV20-1; cdr3_nt: TGCAGTGCTAGAATCCTAGCGGGGGGGGGATTGGCAGAGACCGAGTACTTC; cdr3_aa: CSARILAGGGLAETEYF
clone_size: NA; j_call: TRBJ1-2; d_call: NA; v_call: TRBV29-1; cdr3_nt: TGCAGCGTTGAACACTTTTCGACCTCTAACTATGGCTACACCTTC; cdr3_aa: CSVEHFSTSNYGYTF
clone_size: many; j_call: TRBJ2-3; d_call: TRBD2; v_call: TRBV5-5; cdr3_nt: TGTGCCAGCAGCTTGACACTAGCGGGGGCCGGGGATACGCAGTATTTT; cdr3_aa: CASSLTLAGAGDTQYF
clone_size: many; j_call: TRBJ1-2; d_call: NA; v_call: TRBV7-2; cdr3_nt: TGTGCCAGCAGCTTAGCGTGGTTTGAGGGCTACACCTTC; cdr3_aa: CASSLAWFEGYTF
clone_size: NA; j_call: TRBJ2-7; d_call: NA; v_call: TRBV2; cdr3_nt: TGTGCCAGCAGTGGGATAGGGCAGTTCTACGAGCAGTACTTC; cdr3_aa: CASSGIGQFYEQYF